The 23 T cell receptor beta chains below all came from one sample that was sequenced in a study of cytomegalovirus exposure and HLA in healthy donors. PCR employed 60 Vbeta and 13 Jbeta primers. Assay used: immunoSEQ multiplex PCR; TCRdb lists only in-frame clones, some missing. The profile shows roughly 150,000 clones, about 81% of them singletons. The sample was PBMCs. The receptor set was obtained from a woman in her late teens or twenties in good health and CMV-seronegative.

This chain uses TRBV7-9 with TRBJ1-1, with D tentatively TRBD1 (6 bases). The length of the CDR3 is 13 residues. CDR1 and CDR2 (germline): SEHNR, FQNEAQ (reference sequence). The V end was cut by 5 bases, the J end by 4 bases, with 11 bases between. The CDR3 coding sequence is TGTGCCAGCAGCACGGACAGTTTCACTGAAGCTTTCTTT. This codes for CASSTDSFTEAFF.

This clone was observed a few times. At the DNA level, this CDR3 is encoded by other sequences in the same sample as well. The chain employs TRBV6-1 and TRBJ1-5; D gene uncertain. Germline assignment: CDR1 MNHNS and CDR2 SASEGT. This CDR3 is built from 14 residues. Deletions cut 0 bases from V and 4 bases from J, with 7 bases between. The CDR3 coding sequence is TGTGCCAGCAGTGAAGCGTCCGGTAATCAGCCCCAGCATTTT. Its translation: CASSEASGNQPQHF.

The chain has TRBV6-1 and TRBJ1-6, with a possible D match to TRBD1 (5 bases). This CDR3 contains 15 residues. V dropped 5 bases and J dropped 14 bases, with 22 bases sitting between them. Germline assignment: CDR1 MNHNS and CDR2 SASEGT. In DNA, the CDR3 is TGTGCCAGCAGTTCCCCGGCGGGGGAAAGCTTATCCCTCCACTTT. Amino acids: CASSSPAGESLSLHF.

The chain uses TRBV25-1 and TRBJ2-1; weak D call: TRBD1 (5 bases). This CDR3 region has 17 residues. The germline V and J ends were trimmed by 6 bases and 0 bases, with 18 bases remaining between them. In germline, CDR1 is MGHDK, CDR2 SYGVNS. The CDR3 sequence: CASSATQVPSSYNEQFF. Written as DNA, the CDR3 is TGTGCCAGCAGCGCGACACAGGTTCCGAGCTCCTACAATGAGCAGTTCTTC. Full variable domain (outside the CDR3, taken from reference TRBV25-1 and TRBJ2-1): EADIYQTPRYLVIGTGKKITLECSQTMGHDKMYWYQQDPGMELHLIHYSYGVNSTEKGDLSSESTVSRIRTEHFPLTLESARPSHTSQYLCASSATQVPSSYNEQFFGPGTRLTVL.

The rearrangement links TRBV10-3 to TRBJ2-1; TRBD2 agrees at 7 bases. V trimming: 2 bases; J trimming: 5 bases; junction bases outside the gene matches: 9. This CDR3 has 16 residues. Germline CDR1 reads ENHRY; CDR2 reads SYGVKD. The CDR3 sequence: CAISELRLAGDNEQFF. The CDR3 DNA sequence: TGTGCCATCAGTGAGCTCCGACTAGCAGGAGACAATGAGCAGTTCTTC.

This chain uses TRBV5-1 with TRBJ1-1; 11 nucleotides line up with TRBD1. CDR3 size: 14 residues. J lost 4 bases, V lost 4 bases, and 3 bases had no gene match. Germline V gene sequence: CDR1 SGHRS, CDR2 YFSETQ. The CDR3 reads CASSRGTGGTEAFF. Here the CDR3 DNA reads TGCGCCAGCAGCAGAGGGACAGGGGGCACTGAAGCTTTCTTT.

This chain links TRBV9 with TRBJ2-1, with 11 bases lining up with TRBD2. V trimming: 4 bases; J trimming: 7 bases; junction bases outside the gene matches: 7. The CDR3 totals 15 residues. The germline CDR1 and CDR2 sequences are SGDLS and YYNGEE. CDR3 sequence reads: CASSKLGLAVNEQFF. The CDR3 DNA follows: TGTGCCAGCAGCAAACTGGGACTAGCGGTGAATGAGCAGTTCTTC.

This clone has more than one count but fewer than ten. This chain connects TRBV7-9 to TRBJ2-7; 7 positions agree with TRBD2. V dropped 3 bases and J dropped 6; count of bases not matched to a gene: 5. This CDR3 region has 13 residues. Germline V gives CDR1 SEHNR, CDR2 FQNEAQ (reference sequence). This chain's CDR3 is CASSFRLATEQYF. The CDR3 nucleotides read TGTGCCAGCAGCTTCAGACTAGCTACCGAGCAGTACTTC.

This clone was seen a handful of times. The chain recombines TRBV5-4 with TRBJ2-1; TRBD2 matches 11 bases. Trimming at V came to 2 bases and at J to 4 bases, leaving 2 bases not matched to a gene. Germline CDR1 SGHNT, CDR2 YYREEE (reference sequence). This CDR3 is built from 15 residues. The CDR3 sequence is CASSFGTSGYNEQFF. The DNA of the CDR3 is TGTGCCAGCAGCTTCGGGACTAGCGGTTACAATGAGCAGTTCTTC. The full variable domain, with the rest looked up from reference TRBV5-4 and TRBJ2-1, is ETGVTQSPTHLIKTRGQQVTLRCSSQSGHNTVSWYQQALGQGPQFIFQYYREEENGRGNFPPRFSGLQFPNYSSELNVNALELDDSALYLCASSFGTSGYNEQFFGPGTRLTVL.

The chain couples TRBV27 to TRBJ2-7; maybe TRBD1 (5 bases). Germline CDR1 MNHEY, CDR2 SMNVEV (reference sequence). The CDR3 covers 16 residues. Between the trimmed V and J ends, which lost 5 bases and 4 bases, there was a span of 21 bases. This chain's CDR3 is CASSPPGIDPLYEQYF. Here the CDR3 DNA reads TGTGCCAGCAGTCCACCAGGGATTGACCCATTATACGAGCAGTACTTC.

The CDR3 DNA reads as TGCGCCAGCGGACTAGCGGGGACTTACGAGCAGTACTTC. Translated, it gives CASGLAGTYEQYF. J is TRBJ2-7 and V is TRBV5-1; 12 nucleotides agree with TRBD2. CDR3 size: 13 residues. Germline CDR1 and CDR2: SGHRS and YFSETQ. Losses at the gene ends were 7 bases for V and 4 bases for J; bases not matched to a gene: 3.

The chain joins TRBV6-5 to TRBJ1-1; D is perhaps TRBD1 (6 bases). From germline, CDR1 is MNHEY and CDR2 SVGAGI. The V and J ends lost 4 bases and 11 bases respectively, with 14 bases between them. The CDR3 extends over 12 amino acids. CDR3 in amino acids: CASSSGANRAFF. CDR3 DNA: TGTGCCAGCAGTTCAGGGGCGAACCGGGCTTTCTTT.

This chain uses TRBV11-2 with TRBJ1-2; 8 positions agree with TRBD1. V was pared by 5 bases and J by 5 bases, with 10 bases of the junction left unmatched. Germline V lookup: CDR1 SGHAT, CDR2 FQNNGV. CDR3 length: 15 residues. The CDR3 spells CASSAGQGARYGYTF. In nucleotides, the CDR3 is TGTGCCAGCAGCGCCGGGCAGGGGGCAAGATATGGCTACACCTTC.

This chain links TRBV9 with TRBJ1-3; D gene unclear. This CDR3 comprises 16 residues. Per the germline V gene, CDR1 is SGDLS and CDR2 is YYNGEE. V was clipped by 1 base and J by 0 bases, with 11 bases between them. The CDR3 DNA follows: TGTGCCAGCAGCGTATCAGGTTCCTACTCTGGAAACACCATATATTTT. The encoded protein is CASSVSGSYSGNTIYF.

This clone was seen once. The CDR3, as DNA: TGTGCCAGCAGCTTAGAACTGAACAATCAGCCCCAGCATTTT. Amino acids: CASSLELNNQPQHF. The V call is TRBV7-8, the J call TRBJ1-5; D remains ambiguous. V was pared by 1 base and J by 3 bases, with 7 bases between. The CDR3 consists of 14 residues. The V gene's germline CDR1 is SGHVS and CDR2 FQNEAQ.

The chain combines TRBV6-4 with TRBJ1-2; 9 nucleotides agree with TRBD1. The CDR3 spans 13 residues. J gave up 8 bases and V 3 bases, and 4 bases lay outside the gene matches. CDR1 is MRHNA and CDR2 is SNTAGT in the germline V gene. CDR3 in amino acids: CASSEKTGGGYTF. The CDR3 DNA reads TGTGCCAGCAGTGAGAAGACAGGGGGAGGCTACACCTTC.

J is TRBJ1-2 and V is TRBV15; 9 bases line up with TRBD1. The germline V gene has CDR1 LNHNV and CDR2 YYDKDF (reference sequence). The CDR3 runs 13 residues. V dropped 4 bases and J dropped 6; count of bases not matched to a gene: 3. The CDR3 DNA reads as TGTGCCACCAGCACGACAGGGGGGGATGGCTACACCTTC. Its translation is CATSTTGGDGYTF. Full variable domain (rest looked up from reference TRBV15 and TRBJ1-2): DAMVIQNPRYQVTQFGKPVTLSCSQTLNHNVMYWYQQKSSQAPKLLFHYYDKDFNNEADTPDNFQSRRPNTSFCFLDIRSPGLGDTAMYLCATSTTGGDGYTFGSGTRLTVV.

The chain joins TRBV28 to TRBJ2-1; TRBD2 matches 13 bases. Trimming at V came to 0 bases and at J to 7 bases, leaving 9 bases not matched to a gene. Germline assignment: CDR1 MDHEN and CDR2 SYDVKM. The CDR3 has 18 residues. This chain's CDR3 is CASSLWPTTSGRDNEQFF. The CDR3 DNA is TGTGCCAGCAGTTTATGGCCCACAACTAGCGGGAGGGATAATGAGCAGTTCTTC.

The chain employs TRBV5-1 and TRBJ2-1; possible D gene TRBD1, 6 bases. This CDR3 comprises 13 residues. The V end was cut by 5 bases, the J end by 8 bases, with 14 bases between. Per germline, CDR1 SGHRS and CDR2 YFSETQ. The CDR3 here is CASSSRTDYEQFF. CDR3 nucleotides: TGCGCCAGCAGTTCCCGGACAGACTATGAGCAGTTCTTC. The complete variable domain, with remaining parts taken from reference TRBV5-1 and TRBJ2-1, reads KAGVTQTPRYLIKTRGQQVTLSCSPISGHRSVSWYQQTPGQGLQFLFEYFSETQRNKGNFPGRFSGRQFSNSRSEMNVSTLELGDSALYLCASSSRTDYEQFFGPGTRLTVL.

In its sample, this clone was seen once. The chain carries TRBV6-1 and TRBJ1-3; D may be TRBD1 (5 bases). From germline, CDR1 is MNHNS and CDR2 SASEGT. CDR3 size: 16 residues. V shed 4 bases and J shed 0 bases, with 13 bases lying between them. CDR3 sequence (DNA): TGTGCCAGCAGTGCCGGGGGGGTCAGCTCTGGAAACACCATATATTTT. This sequence encodes CASSAGGVSSGNTIYF.

A note on this clone: Other DNA sequences of this sample code for an identical CDR3. The chain carries TRBV6-5 and TRBJ1-5; D is unresolved. This CDR3 region has 14 residues. CDR1 and CDR2 from the germline V gene are MNHEY and SVGAGI. Trimming pared 4 bases from V and 0 bases from J, leaving 7 bases between. This CDR3 is CASSLRSSNQPQHF. The CDR3, as DNA: TGTGCCAGCAGTTTGAGAAGTAGCAATCAGCCCCAGCATTTT.

The chain uses TRBV28 and TRBJ1-5; 9 bases align to TRBD1. The CDR3 contains 15 residues. Germline V lookup: CDR1 MDHEN, CDR2 SYDVKM. V was pared by 5 bases and J by 4 bases, with 6 bases of the junction left unmatched. CDR3 region: CASSPSGQGNQPQHF. Here the CDR3 DNA reads TGTGCCAGCAGTCCGTCGGGACAGGGAAATCAGCCCCAGCATTTT. The whole variable domain, filled in from reference TRBV28 and TRBJ1-5, reads DVKVTQSSRYLVKRTGEKVFLECVQDMDHENMFWYRQDPGLGLRLIYFSYDVKMKEKGDIPEGYSVSREKKERFSLILESASTNQTSMYLCASSPSGQGNQPQHFGDGTRLSIL.

J is TRBJ1-5 and V is TRBV7-9, with 8 nucleotides matching TRBD1. This CDR3 is 15 amino acids long. Losses at the gene ends were 1 base for V and 3 bases for J; bases not matched to a gene: 2. Germline V gene sequence: CDR1 SEHNR, CDR2 FQNEAQ (reference sequence). The CDR3 here is CASSLGGQDNQPQHF. Here the CDR3 DNA reads TGTGCCAGCAGCTTAGGGGGACAGGACAATCAGCCCCAGCATTTT. Full variable domain (rest looked up from reference TRBV7-9 and TRBJ1-5): DTGVSQNPRHKITKRGQNVTFRCDPISEHNRLYWYRQTLGQGPEFLTYFQNEAQLEKSRLLSDRFSAERPKGSFSTLEIQRTEQGDSAMYLCASSLGGQDNQPQHFGDGTRLSIL.